The 25 T cell receptor beta chains listed next were all sequenced from one sample in a study of regulatory T cells in long-lasting Graves disease. Building the TCR beta libraries relied on iRepertoire HTBI primers, and CDR3 regions underwent Arm-PCR. Each CDR3 protein is one row after TCRdb ran MiXCR on the multiplex PCR reads. The sample shows roughly 400,000 distinct CDR3 sequences, 15% of them seen only once. The time point here: newly diagnosed GD, antithyroid drugs for less than 3 months. Preparation of the TCR library used RNA extracted from PBMCs. These data are also associated with another study on T cells in Graves' hyperthyroidism and ophthalmopathy.

Source: peripheral blood mononuclear cells (PBMCs), taken at new diagnosis, from a patient treated with antithyroid drugs. The source of these receptors is a woman between 40 and 50 years old with Graves disease.

This clonotype was seen at least ten times. The rearrangement joins TRBV11-3 to TRBJ2-7; possibly TRBD1 or TRBD2 for D (6 bases each). The V end lost 2 bases, the J end lost 4 bases, and 18 bases lay between the germline ends. The CDR3 length is 16 residues. The germline V gene encodes CDR1 SGHNT and CDR2 YENEEA. In DNA form, the CDR3 reads TGTGCCAGCAGCTTATGGAACAGGGCCGGGGGTTACGAGCAGTACTTC. Protein sequence: CASSLWNRAGGYEQYF. The entire variable domain, with the rest obtained from reference TRBV11-3 and TRBJ2-7, is as follows: EAGVVQSPRYKIIEKKQPVAFWCNPISGHNTLYWYLQNLGQGPELLIRYENEEAVDDSQLPKDRFSAERLKGVDSTLKIQPAELGDSAVYLCASSLWNRAGGYEQYFGPGTRLTVT.

This clonotype was seen ten or more times. The chain joins TRBV11-2 to TRBJ2-5, with 11 bases that match TRBD2. The germline V gene encodes CDR1 SGHAT and CDR2 FQNNGV. With 5 bases clipped from V and 7 bases from J, the junction kept 6 bases outside the gene matches. The CDR3 length is 14 residues. As DNA, the CDR3 is TGTGCCAGCAGCGCGGGACTAGCGGAGGGGACCCAGTACTTC. Translating gives CASSAGLAEGTQYF.

This clonotype has ten or more counts. The J gene is TRBJ2-1, the V gene TRBV11-2, with unresolved D. V dropped 4 bases and J dropped 10 bases, with 8 bases sitting between them. Germline lookup yields CDR1 SGHAT and CDR2 FQNNGV. The CDR3 length is 11 residues. The CDR3 DNA follows: TGTGCCAGCAGCTCGGACGGCGAGCAGTTCTTC. This sequence encodes CASSSDGEQFF.

This clonotype showed up many times. The chain has TRBV11-3 and TRBJ1-4; the match to TRBD1 covers 8 bases. Trimming cost V 4 bases and J 8 bases; bases outside gene matches: 12. The CDR3 length is 16 residues. CDR1 and CDR2 (germline): SGHNT, YENEEA. The CDR3 DNA sequence: TGTGCCAGCAGCTCCTCCCCCGGGACAGGCGGCGAAAAACTGTTTTTT. This translates into CASSSSPGTGGEKLFF.

At least ten counts were recorded for this clonotype. In DNA, the CDR3 is TGCGCCAGCAGCTTGGGGTCAGGGAGGGCTAGCTCCTACGAGCAGTACTTC. Amino acid sequence: CASSLGSGRASSYEQYF. The chain combines TRBV5-1 with TRBJ2-7; TRBD2 matches 7 bases. V lost 0 bases to trimming and J lost 0 bases; unmatched junction nucleotides: 9. The germline V gene has CDR1 SGHRS and CDR2 YFSETQ. CDR3 length: 17 residues.

This clonotype was seen many times. V and J are TRBV13 and TRBJ2-5; D is unclear. The germline V gene has CDR1 PRHDT and CDR2 FYEKMQ (reference sequence). V lost 4 bases and J 5 bases, leaving 8 bases between the germline ends. The length of the CDR3 is 12 residues. CDR3 in DNA: TGTGCCAGCAGCTCGAAATTGGAGACCCAGTACTTC. It is translated as CASSSKLETQYF.

In this sample, this clonotype turned up a few times. V usage is TRBV9 and J usage is TRBJ2-7; 7 bases match TRBD1. The CDR3 sequence is 15 residues long. Germline V gene data show CDR1 as SGDLS and CDR2 as YYNGEE. Losses at the gene ends were 2 bases for V and 4 bases for J; bases not matched to a gene: 9. CDR3 bases: TGTGCCAGCAGCGTGGACCCCGGGACAGAATACGAGCAGTACTTC. It yields the protein CASSVDPGTEYEQYF.

This clonotype has a count of ten or more. The chain joins TRBV10-3 to TRBJ2-5; D not certain. Germline V lookup: CDR1 ENHRY, CDR2 SYGVKD. The CDR3 is 13 residues long. V lost 2 bases and J 1 base, leaving 5 bases between the germline ends. CDR3 sequence: CAISERFQETQYF. For the CDR3, the DNA is TGTGCCATCAGTGAGAGGTTCCAAGAGACCCAGTACTTC.

There are a few counts of this clonotype. The genes are TRBV12-3 or TRBV12-4 and TRBJ1-1, with TRBD1 matching over 7 bases. This CDR3 is 12 amino acids long. The ends lost 8 bases at V and 7 bases at J; junction bases unmatched: 7. The CDR3 coding sequence is TGTGCCAGCGGAGCGGGACAGCTTGAAGCTTTCTTT. This sequence encodes CASGAGQLEAFF.

This clonotype was counted ten times or more. The rearrangement joins TRBV2 to TRBJ2-1; D gene uncertain. The CDR3 loop spans 14 amino acids. Germline CDR1 and CDR2: SNHLY and FYNNEI. Deletions cut 3 bases from V and 6 bases from J, with 12 bases between. As DNA, the CDR3 is TGTGCCAGCAGTGAGAGTCTTGGGGTCAATGAGCAGTTCTTC. Protein sequence: CASSESLGVNEQFF. The full variable domain, in which reference TRBV2 and TRBJ2-1 provide the parts outside the CDR3, is EPEVTQTPSHQVTQMGQEVILRCVPISNHLYFYWYRQILGQKVEFLVSFYNNEISEKSEIFDDQFSVERPDGSNFTLKIRSTKLEDSAMYFCASSESLGVNEQFFGPGTRLTVL.

The chain has TRBV6-1 and TRBJ2-7, with TRBD1 matching over 9 bases. Germline CDR1 is MNHNS and CDR2 is SASEGT. CDR3 length: 14 residues. The J segment lost 7 bases and the V segment lost 6 bases, leaving 10 bases of the junction unmatched. For the CDR3, the DNA is TGTGCCAGCAGCCCGGGACAGGGATTCTGGGAGCAGTACTTC. Translated, it gives CASSPGQGFWEQYF.

This clonotype was seen repeatedly, ten times or more. This rearrangement joins TRBV19 to TRBJ2-3, with TRBD2 as a possible D gene (7 bases). Between the trimmed V and J ends, which lost 1 base and 3 bases, there was a span of 14 bases. Per germline, CDR1 LNHDA and CDR2 SQIVND (reference sequence). The CDR3 is 16 amino acids. The CDR3 loop is CASSIGGGLNTDTQYF. CDR3 nucleotides: TGTGCCAGTAGTATAGGGGGGGGCCTCAATACAGATACGCAGTATTTT.

CDR3 amino acids: CASSPMLRLGTFF. The CDR3 nucleotides are TGTGCCAGCAGCCCTATGTTGCGGCTGGGAACTTTCTTT. The chain has TRBV6-2 or TRBV6-3 and TRBJ1-1, with D hard to call. V lost 6 bases to trimming and J lost 12 bases, with 20 bases between them. Germline CDR1 is MNHEY and CDR2 is SVGEGT. This CDR3 has 13 residues.

The genes are TRBV5-6 and TRBJ2-1; no clear D. The V gene lost 1 base and the J gene lost 9 bases, with 11 bases spanning the gap. Germline V lookup: CDR1 SGHDT, CDR2 YYEEEE. The CDR3 has 13 residues. The CDR3 region has the DNA TGTGCCAGCAGCTTGAGGAACTCCCGTGAGCAGTTCTTC. It is translated as CASSLRNSREQFF.

This clonotype has a count of ten or more. The rearrangement links TRBV28 to TRBJ1-1; D is perhaps TRBD1 (6 bases). Trimming left V 5 bases short and J 5 bases short, with 12 bases between. From germline, CDR1 is MDHEN and CDR2 SYDVKM. The CDR3 contains 13 residues. CDR3 protein: CASSPEGGTEAFF. CDR3 in DNA: TGTGCCAGCAGTCCTGAGGGGGGGACTGAAGCTTTCTTT.

This clonotype was observed at least ten times. The chain is built from TRBV11-3 and TRBJ2-5; D is unclear. Germline lookup yields CDR1 SGHNT and CDR2 YENEEA. The CDR3 spans 14 residues. The ends were cut back, 5 bases at V and 3 bases at J, with 13 bases in the middle. CDR3 bases: TGTGCCAGCAGCGCCCGGACGAACGAAGAGACCCAGTACTTC. It codes for CASSARTNEETQYF.

This clonotype has a handful of counts. V usage is TRBV9 and J usage is TRBJ1-5; TRBD1 agrees at 7 bases. Per the germline V gene, CDR1 is SGDLS and CDR2 is YYNGEE. The CDR3 sequence is 15 residues long. The ends lost 5 bases at V and 7 bases at J; junction bases unmatched: 12. The CDR3 sequence: CASSRQGSPLQPQHF. DNA for the CDR3: TGTGCCAGCAGTAGACAGGGCAGCCCTCTACAGCCCCAGCATTTT.

The rearrangement joins TRBV15 to TRBJ2-6; no clear D gene. The CDR3 is made up of 16 amino acids. The V and J ends lost 11 bases and 4 bases respectively, with 21 bases between them. Germline V lookup: CDR1 LNHNV, CDR2 YYDKDF (reference sequence). The chain's CDR3 is CASGWQVLSGANVLTF. CDR3 DNA sequence: TGTGCCTCAGGATGGCAGGTCCTATCCGGGGCCAACGTCCTGACTTTC.

This clonotype has ten or more counts. CDR3 region: CASGISGRYETQYF. The CDR3, as DNA: TGTGCCAGCGGGATAAGCGGGAGATATGAGACCCAGTACTTC. This chain links TRBV28 with TRBJ2-5, with 8 bases fitting TRBD2. The CDR3 sequence is 14 residues long. J gave up 5 bases and V 8 bases, and 10 bases lay outside the gene matches. From germline, CDR1 is MDHEN and CDR2 SYDVKM.

The rearrangement links TRBV18 to TRBJ1-1; possible D gene TRBD1, 5 bases. V shed 0 bases and J shed 0 bases, with 11 bases lying between them. Germline CDR1 KGHSH, CDR2 LQKENI. The CDR3 sequence is 16 residues long. CDR3 bases: TGTGCCAGCTCACCACCGGGACGGGGAGTGAACACTGAAGCTTTCTTT. This sequence encodes CASSPPGRGVNTEAFF.

This clonotype was observed many times. The chain couples TRBV28 to TRBJ2-7; 8 bases agree with TRBD1. CDR3 size: 15 residues. The germline V gene encodes CDR1 MDHEN and CDR2 SYDVKM. V lost 4 bases, J lost 6 bases, and 11 bases stayed unmatched. CDR3 protein: CASSSPGGTGIEQYF. As DNA, the CDR3 is TGTGCCAGCAGTTCCCCAGGGGGGACAGGCATCGAGCAGTACTTC.

This clonotype was seen at least ten times. The J gene is TRBJ2-1, the V gene TRBV12-3 or TRBV12-4; 11 nucleotides match TRBD2. This CDR3 comprises 15 residues. V gave up 5 bases and J gave up 6 bases; unmatched junction bases: 6. CDR3 DNA: TGTGCCAGCAGTCGGCTAGCGGGAGGTTTCAATGAGCAGTTCTTC. This translates into CASSRLAGGFNEQFF.

This clonotype has at least ten counts. The rearrangement links TRBV9 to TRBJ2-1; 7 bases match TRBD2. The trim removed 3 bases at V and 0 bases at J, leaving 6 bases unmatched. The CDR3 length is 16 residues. The germline V gene encodes CDR1 SGDLS and CDR2 YYNGEE. CDR3 sequence reads: CASSATGRASYNEQFF. The CDR3 coding sequence is TGTGCCAGCAGCGCAACGGGGAGGGCCTCCTACAATGAGCAGTTCTTC. Full variable domain (rest looked up from reference TRBV9 and TRBJ2-1): DSGVTQTPKHLITATGQRVTLRCSPRSGDLSVYWYQQSLDQGLQFLIQYYNGEERAKGNILERFSAQQFPDLHSELNLSSLELGDSALYFCASSATGRASYNEQFFGPGTRLTVL.

As regards this clonotype: A read error likely explains this, since a far larger clone differs by one base. The chain carries TRBV11-1 and TRBJ2-5, with TRBD2 identical over 11 bases. This CDR3 has 15 residues. V was pared by 5 bases and J by 11 bases, with 13 bases of the junction left unmatched. Germline values: CDR1 SGHAT, CDR2 FQDESV (reference sequence). The chain's CDR3 is CASSHRSLAGDDQYF. The CDR3 bases are TGTGCCAGCAGCCACCGATCACTAGCGGGAGACGATCAGTACTTC. Looking up the rest from reference TRBV11-1 and TRBJ2-5 gives the full variable domain: EAEVAQSPRYKITEKSQAVAFWCDPISGHATLYWYRQILGQGPELLVQFQDESVVDDSQLPKDRFSAERLKGVDSTLKIQPAELGDSAMYLCASSHRSLAGDDQYFGPGTRLLVL.

This clonotype was recorded many times. The chain combines TRBV19 with TRBJ2-1, with 10 bases identical to TRBD1. The germline gives CDR1 LNHDA, CDR2 SQIVND (reference sequence). This CDR3 has 15 residues. The V segment lost 5 bases and the J segment 8 bases; nucleotides outside the gene matches: 9. CDR3 sequence (DNA): TGTGCCAGTAGTTTAGGGACAGGGGTTGGAGATGAGCAGTTCTTC. It is translated as CASSLGTGVGDEQFF.